Given below is one T cell receptor beta chain in context. Its antigen specificity is not known. No much larger clonotype is one base removed from it; base qualities were not supplied. These data belong to a study of cytomegalovirus exposure and HLA in healthy donors (dated by TCRdb to about 2017). Describing the broader study: According to an earlier analysis of 550 to 750 of the donors, roughly 180 million T cells yielded approximately 120 million unique TCR beta sequences and approximately 280 Gb of sequence data. Several DR-DQ haplotypes were handled as single units for association and clustering because linkage in the cohort was strong. Every repertoire in the discovery cohort had been generated on one and the same sequencing platform. Of the roughly 400 genotyped donors, 65% to 90% fell in the genetic ancestry cluster associated with self-reported Caucasian donors. An early release that covered some 640 HLA-typed donors contained approximately 320 gigabases of sequencing data and tens of millions of unique TCR sequences. Typing coverage varied by locus: about 629-640 donors for A, B, C, DRB1 and DQB1; about 520 for DQA1; around 570 for DPA1; 450 to 480 for DPB1. Using immunosequencing, the study profiled T cell repertoires from approximately 700 subjects and related those repertoires to cytomegalovirus serostatus. HLA typing included class I and class II loci at four-digit resolution. The aim of the study was to test whether cataloging public T cell receptors could identify signatures of past pathogen exposure. Along with the approximately 600-subject first cohort, a separate validation cohort of approximately 110 different subjects was used. In an earlier analysis of 550 to 700 of the donors, high-throughput TCR beta sequencing was used to judge whether each TCR beta V gene segment behaved as functional or pseudogenic. Among some 410 genotyped donors of the cohort, an average of around 240,000 unique TCR beta nucleotide sequences was sequenced per donor, of which about 19% were non-productive. In the later analysis, no new phenotypic data were used to find candidate immune exposures; instead, reliance was placed on TCR beta sequences and their occurrence across donors. Alongside the repertoire data, information on donor age, sex, ethnicity and CMV serostatus was compiled. A later analysis re-examined previously published TCR beta repertoires from several hundred donors and added high-resolution HLA genotyping to investigate patterns of TCR occurrence. A later genetic analysis took genome-wide SNP genotypes for about 60% of the roughly 670 donors and used that subset as a discovery cohort. To predict cytomegalovirus infection status, the study brought together high-throughput TCR immunosequencing, statistical association of individual TCRs with disease status, and machine learning. The investigation overall reported the following: The study gave a list of roughly 150 TCR beta chains associated with cytomegalovirus. Because HLA typing was missing for some donors at each locus, association tests included only the typed subset. A further reported finding was that TCR beta sequences accurately predicted the HLA-A and HLA-B alleles for most subjects in the first cohort. In a later analysis, about 17,000 TCR beta sequences were associated with specific HLA alleles at a false discovery rate of 0.05. In vitro tests confirmed that a few of the cytomegalovirus-associated TCR beta chains recognize cytomegalovirus antigens. Some IMGT-functional V segments, including TRBV6-2 and TRBV6-3, could not be told apart with the 87-base-pair reads, so those segments were excluded. A group of highly shared sequence variants was considered likely to be a technical artifact of the sequencing pipeline. In a later analysis, several top co-occurrence clusters were reported to appear linked to parvovirus B19, influenza, CMV and Epstein-Barr virus. Seventeen rarely observed V segments, including chromosome 9 orphons, were excluded from the earlier analysis of several hundred of the donors because counts were too low. A later analysis found that TCR association rates varied across HLA loci, with DRB1 alleles showing the most associated TCRs and HLA-C alleles the fewest. CMV serostatus was the only immune exposure information available for the cohort. In a later analysis, most CMV-associated TCR beta chains were found to appear HLA-restricted, with HLA associations seemingly driven largely by CMV exposure. Compared with the roughly 600-donor mean, donors in an Asian-associated ancestry cluster had fewer N-insertions in productive TCRs, according to a later genetic analysis. Cytomegalovirus status was reported to be diagnosed by the classifier with high specificity and sensitivity in both the original and validation cohorts. Across donors, most TCR sequences were observed very rarely, whereas some public TCRs were present in many individuals. This cohort had only TCR beta chains sequenced, and the lack of alpha or paired-chain data limited which features could be detected. Correlated functional status among segregating V segments might be attributable to linkage disequilibrium, but an unknown experimental factor could not be ruled out. Broadly in line with IMGT annotations, most TCR beta V segments showed up in productive rearrangements about 87% or about 30% of the time in an earlier analysis of roughly 590 of the donors. Compared with equally common non-associated chains, HLA-associated TCR beta chains in a later analysis were more clonally expanded and had lower generation probabilities. Presence/absence analyses assumed roughly uniform sequencing depth across donors, an assumption that may not hold. According to the authors, the approach could potentially be generalized to other disease states and immunological phenotypes. Strong co-occurrence of HLA alleles, especially DR and DQ, made assigning TCR associations to individual alleles difficult. An association between a missense DCLRE1C variant and V-gene and J-gene trimming of TCR beta chains was found in a later genetic analysis and replicated in an independent cohort.

The germline V gene (reference sequence) sets CDR1 to PRHDT and CDR2 to FYEKMQ. Here V drops 2 bases and J drops 1 base, and the junction holds 6 bases not matched to any gene. The CDR3 goes from the cysteine to the phenylalanine over 17 residues. The read is trimmed to its CDR3 DNA, 51 bases read in frame from base 1. The cohort was made up of approximately 670 healthy bone marrow donors. All cohort members were sampled while nominally healthy, although unrecorded immune exposures were likely present. The donor was CMV seropositive and was included in the group of 300 or so seropositive cohort members. Every donor gave a peripheral blood sample, and the peripheral blood mononuclear cells from that sample were used for TCR beta sequencing. Genomic DNA extraction from the blood cell samples was performed with the Qiagen DNeasy Blood Extraction Kit. The method was the immunoSEQ multiplex PCR assay. The multiplex PCR relied on a mix of 60 forward primers for TCR Vbeta segments and 13 reverse primers for TCR Jbeta segments. The CDR3 region of rearranged TCR beta genes was amplified from genomic DNA by a multiplex PCR assay. The Illumina HiSeq System was used to sequence the amplified TCR beta libraries as 87-base-pair reads. Turning to the authors' computational methods: A later analysis tallied 70 million to 100 million unique TCR beta chains across the 660 or so repertoires, and 10 million to 11 million of those chains were shared by two or more donors. Raw reads were error-corrected and collapsed into unique sequences by a nearest-neighbor algorithm in which closely related sequences were merged to remove PCR and sequencing errors. To assign V, D and J gene segments, CDR3 sequences were aligned to IMGT reference sequences. For a sequence to be retained, at least a six-nucleotide match to both a V gene segment and a J gene segment was required. Rearrangements were classified as productive when the CDR3 lacked stop codons and remained in frame with V and J, and all other rearrangements were classified as non-productive. Following IMGT convention, CDR3 was defined as the stretch from the second conserved V-encoded cysteine to the conserved J-encoded phenylalanine. The earlier analysis of about 620 of the donors excluded sequences that lacked an unambiguous match to a single V gene segment. In an earlier analysis of more than 500 of the donors, a V segment was called functional when productive rearrangements were above 56.7%, and segregating when the standard deviation between donors exceeded 5%. A statistical classification framework was built to diagnose cytomegalovirus status from the catalog of TCR beta chain sequences. In a later analysis, TCR nucleotide sequences were compared against IMGT/GENE-DB human TR gene sequences so that V and J genes could be assigned. In a later analysis, CDR3 sequences and most-parsimonious VDJ recombination scenarios were assigned using the TCRdist pipeline. A later analysis defined each TCR beta chain by its CDR3 amino acid sequence plus V-gene family, and excluded reads lacking a unique V-gene family. To address suspected cross-contamination and a sequencing artifact, a later analysis removed a few hundred highly shared, low-generation-probability nucleotide sequences. For each public chain, a later analysis derived a clonal expansion index from normalized ranks of inferred template counts within each repertoire. A later analysis computed generation probabilities with a VDJ recombination model fitted to out-of-frame rearrangements, and checked the results against IGoR. In a later analysis, hypergeometric tests were used to score TCR-TCR, TCR-HLA and TCR-CMV co-occurrence, with a repertoire-size bias correction applied to TCR pairs. A later analysis estimated false discovery rates by permuting HLA or CMV assignments 20 times. In a later analysis, co-occurring TCRs were grouped using DBSCAN, with TCRdist sequence similarity added in when clustering inside HLA-allele-positive subsets. Repertoires with fewer than 30,000 or more than 120,000 public chains were left out of co-occurrence clustering, as were a few repertoires with anomalous nucleotide sharing. TCRdb holds this immuneACCESS table with in-frame rearrangements only. Some clones are missing; in checked studies, unresolved V genes explain under half, and the rest has no known cause. V, J and clone size reflect that table, while D and trimming were determined from the DNA. Present in this sample are under 200,000 clones, more than 75% of which were seen just once. The ten largest clones capture around 1.5% of the sample.

Recombination linked TRBV13 to TRBJ2-3, with 10 junctional bases fitting TRBD2. The sample consisted of PBMCs. The sequence came from a girl aged 5 to 17 in good health and CMV-seropositive. The base sequence is TGTGCCAGCAGCTTACCAAGCGGGAGGGCCCGCACAGATACGCAGTATTTT. The resulting protein is CASSLPSGRARTDTQYF.